This T cell receptor beta chain derives from a study of cytomegalovirus exposure and HLA in healthy donors. Study-level results: TRBV6-2, TRBV6-3 and some other V segments were excluded as indistinguishable. Reportedly, cytomegalovirus status was diagnosed with high sensitivity and specificity.

The V gene's germline CDR1 is SGHRS and CDR2 YFSETQ. This CDR3 is 14 amino acids long. The V segment lost 4 bases and the J segment 1 base; nucleotides outside the gene matches: 3. The PCR was carried out with 60 Vbeta primers and 13 Jbeta primers. The data were produced by immunoSEQ multiplex PCR, yet TCRdb's version contains in-frame clones alone and is incomplete. Among about 120,000 clones listed, approximately 79% were seen once. There are a few counts of this clone. Its antigen is undetermined. The TCR comes from a man aged 30 to 45 in good health and CMV-seronegative. The specimen sequenced was PBMCs. The V and J genes are TRBV5-1 and TRBJ2-3; 7 bases line up with TRBD2. The chain's CDR3 is CASSPSGGTDTQYF. CDR3 DNA: TGCGCCAGCAGCCCAAGCGGGGGCACAGATACGCAGTATTTT.